Each of the 31 T cell receptor beta chains below was sequenced from the same sample in a study of T cell responses to AZD1222 COVID-19 vaccine. The method was immunoSEQ multiplex PCR; TCRdb's version includes in-frame clones alone and lacks a portion of them. Seen here are roughly 260,000 clones, 80% to 95% observed once, and the top ten hold around 0.58%. The source material was peripheral blood, sampled on day 0 of AZD1222 vaccination. These TCRs come from an adult in good health.

This sequence joins TRBV29-1 and TRBJ2-7; a possible D gene is TRBD1 (6 bases). V lost 5 bases and J lost 1, with 9 bases in between. Germline V gene sequence: CDR1 SQVTM, CDR2 ANQGSEA. The CDR3 runs 12 residues. This CDR3 reads CSVTGQSYEQYF. CDR3 nucleotide sequence: TGCAGCGTTACGGGACAATCCTACGAGCAGTACTTC.

The rearrangement links TRBV15 to TRBJ2-2; D may be TRBD1 (5 bases). This CDR3 spans 16 amino acids. V lost 0 bases and J 0 bases, leaving 8 bases between the germline ends. CDR1 and CDR2 (germline): LNHNV, YYDKDF (reference sequence). The DNA of the CDR3 is TGTGCCACCAGCAGAGACAGGGCCGCGAACACCGGGGAGCTGTTTTTT. Protein sequence: CATSRDRAANTGELFF.

The chain combines TRBV9 with TRBJ2-7; 8 positions agree with TRBD2. V shed 0 bases, J shed 0 bases, and the junction held 8 bases outside the gene matches. Germline values: CDR1 SGDLS, CDR2 YYNGEE. CDR3 length: 17 amino acids. CDR3 DNA: TGTGCCAGCAGCGTAGATGGCGGGGGGAAATTCTCCTACGAGCAGTACTTC. It specifies CASSVDGGGKFSYEQYF.

This chain uses TRBV3-1 (or the pseudogene TRBV3-2) with TRBJ2-2; 9 positions agree with TRBD1. The V gene end was trimmed by 2 bases and the J gene end by 5 bases; junction bases not matched to a gene: 9. The CDR3 sequence is 17 residues long. Looked up from germline, CDR1 is LGHDT and CDR2 is YNNKEL (reference sequence). CDR3 residues: CASSQKPDRGKTGELFF. In nucleotides, the CDR3 is TGTGCCAGCAGCCAAAAACCCGACAGGGGGAAGACCGGGGAGCTGTTTTTT.

V usage is TRBV1 and J usage is TRBJ2-3. TRBV1 is shown as a pseudogene. CDR3 length: 14 residues. The CDR3 is CTSTRDRLGDTQYF. The CDR3, as DNA: TGCACCAGCACCCGGGACCGCCTAGGAGATACGCAGTATTTT.

The table lists this clone with a count of one. The chain carries TRBV28 and TRBJ1-3, with TRBD1 as a possible D gene (5 bases). The germline V and J ends were trimmed by 8 bases and 2 bases, with 13 bases remaining between them. Germline CDR1 and CDR2: MDHEN and SYDVKM. This CDR3 comprises 14 residues. This CDR3 reads CASQGRSTGNTIYF. CDR3 DNA sequence: TGTGCCAGCCAGGGCCGAAGCACTGGAAACACCATATATTTT.

The chain couples TRBV18 to TRBJ1-1; a weak D match, TRBD1 (5 bases). Trimming pared 1 base from V and 1 base from J, leaving 10 bases between. This CDR3 comprises 15 residues. The germline V gene encodes CDR1 KGHSH and CDR2 LQKENI. Written as DNA, the CDR3 is TGTGCCAGCTCACCACAGGGGTCCCGGAACACTGAAGCTTTCTTT. Translated: CASSPQGSRNTEAFF.

V and J are TRBV7-2 and TRBJ1-2; D is perhaps TRBD1 (6 bases). V lost 3 bases and J 8 bases, leaving 13 bases between the germline ends. The CDR3 loop spans 13 amino acids. Germline loops: CDR1 SGHTA, CDR2 FQGNSA. The CDR3 region is CASSLGASTGYTF. CDR3 in DNA: TGTGCCAGCAGCTTGGGGGCCTCAACGGGCTACACCTTC.

CDR3 coding DNA: TGCGCCAGCAGCTACAACAGGGAGACCTACGAGCAGTACTTC. The encoded protein is CASSYNRETYEQYF. The chain uses TRBV5-1 and TRBJ2-7, with D possibly TRBD1 on 6 matching bases. V was clipped by 3 bases and J by 2 bases, with 12 bases between them. Germline V lookup: CDR1 SGHRS, CDR2 YFSETQ. CDR3 length: 14 residues.

The gene calls are TRBV2 and TRBJ2-7, with D maybe TRBD1 (6 bases). This CDR3 has 13 residues. Germline lookup yields CDR1 SNHLY and CDR2 FYNNEI. Trimming pared 6 bases from V and 1 base from J, leaving 10 bases between. Here the CDR3 DNA reads TGTGCCAGCAGGACAGGACCTTCCTACGAGCAGTACTTC. It specifies CASRTGPSYEQYF.

This chain uses TRBV19 with TRBJ1-1; unclear D gene. The CDR3 is 11 residues long. The V and J ends lost 5 bases and 3 bases respectively, with 4 bases between them. Per the germline V gene, CDR1 is LNHDA and CDR2 is SQIVND (reference sequence). The DNA of the CDR3 is TGTGCCAGTAGTTTCTACACTGAAGCTTTCTTT. Its protein product is CASSFYTEAFF.

The rearrangement joins TRBV10-3 to TRBJ1-2; D possibly corresponds to TRBD1 (5 bases). There are 13 residues in the CDR3. Germline assignment: CDR1 ENHRY and CDR2 SYGVKD. V was pared by 2 bases and J by 5 bases, with 9 bases between. CDR3 residues: CAISELEGYGYTF. The CDR3 bases are TGTGCCATCAGTGAGCTCGAGGGGTATGGCTACACCTTC.

V usage is TRBV5-5 and J usage is TRBJ1-6; TRBD1 aligns across 8 bases. Unmatched junction bases numbered 6, after V lost 5 bases and J lost 5 bases. Germline V lookup: CDR1 SGHKS, CDR2 YYEKEE (reference sequence). The CDR3 totals 15 residues. The CDR3 sequence: CASRQRQGNNSPLHF. CDR3 DNA sequence: TGTGCCAGCAGACAGAGACAGGGGAATAATTCACCCCTCCACTTT.

The gene calls are TRBV6-5 and TRBJ2-7, with 8 bases fitting TRBD1. The V and J ends lost 5 bases and 1 base, in that order; junction bases with no gene match: 4. The CDR3 is 14 amino acids. Germline assignment: CDR1 MNHEY and CDR2 SVGAGI. The CDR3 DNA is TGTGCCAGCAGTAGACAGGGGTTTTCCTACGAGCAGTACTTC. It is translated as CASSRQGFSYEQYF.

This clone was seen once. The junction departs from germline at one end; a sequencing error may be responsible. The J gene is TRBJ2-6, the V gene TRBV9; tentative D call: TRBD2 (6 bases). The CDR3 has 15 residues. In germline, CDR1 is SGDLS, CDR2 YYNGEE. The CDR3 reads CASKLGSSGANVLTF. The CDR3 DNA sequence: TGTGCCAGCAAACTCGGGAGCTCTGGAGCCAACGTCCTGACTTTC.

This chain joins TRBV9 and TRBJ1-3, with TRBD1 as a possible D gene (5 bases). Trimming took off 7 bases at V and 0 bases at J, with 11 bases between the two ends. CDR3 length: 14 residues. CDR1 is SGDLS, CDR2 YYNGEE, per germline. The CDR3 loop is CASGVTGSGNTIYF. In DNA, the CDR3 is TGTGCCAGCGGGGTCACAGGCTCTGGAAACACCATATATTTT.

This chain joins TRBV7-3 and TRBJ2-1; perhaps TRBD2 as D (6 bases). The V end lost 5 bases, the J end lost 3 bases, and 8 bases lay between the germline ends. The CDR3 is 13 amino acids. CDR1 and CDR2 (germline): SGHTA, FQGTGA. Here the CDR3 reads CASSAGIYNEQFF. CDR3 DNA sequence: TGTGCCAGCAGCGCGGGGATCTACAATGAGCAGTTCTTC.

The chain recombines TRBV3-1 (or the pseudogene TRBV3-2) with TRBJ1-2, with D perhaps TRBD1 (6 bases). Looked up from germline, CDR1 is LGHDT and CDR2 is YNNKEL (reference sequence). V lost 2 bases and J 1 base, leaving 14 bases between the germline ends. The CDR3 extends over 16 amino acids. The DNA of the CDR3 is TGTGCCAGCAGCCAAAAGTCCTGGACAGATAACTATGGCTACACCTTC. It is translated as CASSQKSWTDNYGYTF.

The chain uses TRBV18 and TRBJ2-5; D could derive from TRBD1 or TRBD2 (5 bases each). Germline V gives CDR1 KGHSH, CDR2 LQKENI. Trimming shortened V by 1 base and J by 4 bases, and 13 bases separated the two germline ends. The CDR3 consists of 15 residues. This CDR3 reads CASSPRQGDRETQYF. As DNA, the CDR3 is TGTGCCAGCTCACCACGGCAGGGAGATAGAGAGACCCAGTACTTC.

This clone has only one observation. The chain has TRBV18 and TRBJ1-5, with TRBD1 identical over 7 bases. With V trimmed by 6 bases and J by 4 bases, 3 bases remained unmatched. Per germline, CDR1 KGHSH and CDR2 LQKENI. The CDR3 contains 13 residues. In DNA form, the CDR3 reads TGTGCCAGCTCGCGGGACAGAAATCAGCCCCAGCATTTT. Protein product: CASSRDRNQPQHF.

The J gene is TRBJ1-1, the V gene TRBV6-1, with TRBD1 identical over 7 bases. This CDR3 region has 14 residues. CDR1 is MNHNS, CDR2 SASEGT, per germline. The ends lost 3 bases at V and 6 bases at J; junction bases unmatched: 7. This CDR3 reads CASSERQGWAEAFF. CDR3 DNA: TGTGCCAGCAGTGAGAGACAGGGATGGGCTGAAGCTTTCTTT.

A word on this clone: Other DNA sequences from this sample encode an identical CDR3 as well. The chain carries TRBV4-1 and TRBJ1-3; TRBD1 might be the D (5 bases). This CDR3 contains 16 residues. Trimming cost V 6 bases and J 2 bases, with 17 bases left between them. Germline V gene sequence: CDR1 MGHRA, CDR2 YSYEKL. This CDR3 is CASSQPPRGAGNTIYF. The DNA of the CDR3 is TGCGCCAGCAGTCAACCCCCTAGGGGCGCTGGAAACACCATATATTTT.

The rearrangement joins TRBV7-8 to TRBJ2-7; D unclear. The V end was cut by 2 bases, the J end by 0 bases, with 5 bases between. This CDR3 has 13 residues. The germline gives CDR1 SGHVS, CDR2 FQNEAQ. The CDR3, as DNA: TGTGCCAGCAGCTTAAGGCCCTCCTACGAGCAGTACTTC. This codes for CASSLRPSYEQYF.

The chain couples TRBV18 to TRBJ1-5; D is unresolved. Looked up from germline, CDR1 is KGHSH and CDR2 is LQKENI. The CDR3 is 14 residues long. V lost 2 bases and J lost 4, with 9 bases in between. CDR3: CASSPGNSNQPQHF. CDR3 sequence (DNA): TGTGCCAGCTCACCAGGCAACAGTAATCAGCCCCAGCATTTT.

The sample holds one count of this clone. The chain links TRBV11-2 to TRBJ1-1, with a tentative D call TRBD1 (5 bases). Trimming removed 1 base at V and 4 bases at J, with 13 bases between. The CDR3 sequence is 15 residues long. Per the germline V gene, CDR1 is SGHAT and CDR2 is FQNNGV. The CDR3 here is CASSLVRGLSTEAFF. CDR3 coding DNA: TGTGCCAGCAGCTTAGTAAGGGGACTCAGCACTGAAGCTTTCTTT.

V and J are TRBV5-1 and TRBJ1-1; D call uncertain. This CDR3 has 13 amino acids. The germline V gene encodes CDR1 SGHRS and CDR2 YFSETQ. Deletions cut 3 bases from V and 8 bases from J, with 14 bases between. CDR3 residues: CASSSETGAEAFF. CDR3 sequence (DNA): TGCGCCAGCAGCTCGGAGACCGGCGCAGAAGCTTTCTTT.

This clone occurred a few times. The chain uses TRBV6-1 and TRBJ2-1; D unresolved. The V gene's germline CDR1 is MNHNS and CDR2 SASEGT. The CDR3 is 13 amino acids. V lost 4 bases to trimming and J lost 10 bases, with 14 bases between them. The CDR3, as DNA: TGTGCCAGCAGTGGAGCACCCGGGCACGAGCAGTTCTTC. It specifies CASSGAPGHEQFF.

The rearrangement links TRBV5-6 to TRBJ2-7; TRBD1 agrees at 9 bases. V shed 5 bases and J 3 bases; nucleotides not matched to a gene: 9. This CDR3 has 15 amino acids. CDR1 is SGHDT, CDR2 YYEEEE, per germline. The CDR3 region is CASSGKQGANYEQYF. CDR3 in DNA: TGTGCCAGCAGTGGCAAACAGGGGGCAAACTACGAGCAGTACTTC.

The chain carries TRBV27 and TRBJ2-7, with D maybe TRBD1 (5 bases). The CDR3 is 12 amino acids. V lost 10 bases to trimming and J lost 5 bases, with 15 bases between them. Germline CDR1 MNHEY, CDR2 SMNVEV (reference sequence). CDR3 in amino acids: CATTDTSNEQYF. The CDR3, as DNA: TGTGCCACCACGGACACTTCAAACGAGCAGTACTTC.

This sequence joins TRBV6-5 and TRBJ1-3, with D uncertain. This CDR3 comprises 14 residues. CDR1 is MNHEY and CDR2 is SVGAGI in the germline V gene. V shed 8 bases and J shed 4 bases, with 15 bases lying between them. CDR3 region: CASHREGGGNTIYF. CDR3 in DNA: TGTGCCAGCCACCGCGAGGGAGGAGGAAACACCATATATTTT.

The rearrangement uses TRBV6-5 and TRBJ1-2, with 7 positions matching TRBD1. J gave up 8 bases and V 4 bases, and 7 bases lay outside the gene matches. Per germline, CDR1 MNHEY and CDR2 SVGAGI. The CDR3 covers 13 residues. The CDR3 DNA is TGTGCCAGCAGTTCTAACAGGGGAATAGGCTACACCTTC. Translated: CASSSNRGIGYTF.